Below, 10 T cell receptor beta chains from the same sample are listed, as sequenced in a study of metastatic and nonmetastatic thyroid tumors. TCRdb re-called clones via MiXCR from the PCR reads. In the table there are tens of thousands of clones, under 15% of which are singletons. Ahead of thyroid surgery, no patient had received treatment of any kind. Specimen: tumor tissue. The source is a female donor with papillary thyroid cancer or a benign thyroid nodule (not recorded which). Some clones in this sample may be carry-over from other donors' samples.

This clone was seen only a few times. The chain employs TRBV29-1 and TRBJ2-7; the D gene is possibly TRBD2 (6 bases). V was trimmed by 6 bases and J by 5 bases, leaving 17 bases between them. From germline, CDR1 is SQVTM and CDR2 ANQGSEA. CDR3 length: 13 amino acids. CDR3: CSVTIGSINEQYF. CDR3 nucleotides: TGCAGCGTGACTATCGGGAGCATAAACGAGCAGTACTTC.

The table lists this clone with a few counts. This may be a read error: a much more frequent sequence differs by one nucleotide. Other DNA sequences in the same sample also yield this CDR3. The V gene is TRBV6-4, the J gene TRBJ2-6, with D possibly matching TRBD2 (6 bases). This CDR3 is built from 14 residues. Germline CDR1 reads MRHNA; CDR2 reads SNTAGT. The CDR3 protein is CASSEGTGANVLTF. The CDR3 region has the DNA TGTGCCAGCAGTGAGGGGACTGGTGCCAACGTCCTGACTTTC.

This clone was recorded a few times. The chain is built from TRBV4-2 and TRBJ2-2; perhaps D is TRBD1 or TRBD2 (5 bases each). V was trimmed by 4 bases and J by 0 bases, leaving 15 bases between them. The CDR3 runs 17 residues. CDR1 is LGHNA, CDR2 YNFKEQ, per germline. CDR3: CASSPAGAASNTGELFF. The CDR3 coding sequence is TGTGCCAGCAGCCCCGCCGGGGCAGCCTCGAACACCGGGGAGCTGTTTTTT.

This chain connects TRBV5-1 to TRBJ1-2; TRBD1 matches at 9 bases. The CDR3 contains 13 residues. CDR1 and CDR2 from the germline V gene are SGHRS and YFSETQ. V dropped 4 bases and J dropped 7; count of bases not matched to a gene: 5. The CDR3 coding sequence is TGCGCCAGCAGCGTGGGACAGGGAAGTGGCTACACCTTC. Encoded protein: CASSVGQGSGYTF.

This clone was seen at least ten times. The CDR3 protein is CASSLVAALTDTQYF. Here the CDR3 DNA reads TGTGCCAGCAGCTTAGTTGCGGCGCTCACAGATACGCAGTATTTT. The chain carries TRBV11-2 and TRBJ2-3; D call uncertain. The V gene's germline CDR1 is SGHAT and CDR2 FQNNGV. The CDR3 has 15 residues. Trimming removed 1 base at V and 2 bases at J, with 10 bases between.

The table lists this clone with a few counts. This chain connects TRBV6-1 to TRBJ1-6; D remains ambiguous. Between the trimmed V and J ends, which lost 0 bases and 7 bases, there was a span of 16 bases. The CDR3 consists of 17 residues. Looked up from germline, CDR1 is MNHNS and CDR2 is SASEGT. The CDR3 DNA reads TGTGCCAGCAGTGAAGCGGTGACCGTTTTTATAAATTCACCCCTCCACTTT. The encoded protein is CASSEAVTVFINSPLHF.

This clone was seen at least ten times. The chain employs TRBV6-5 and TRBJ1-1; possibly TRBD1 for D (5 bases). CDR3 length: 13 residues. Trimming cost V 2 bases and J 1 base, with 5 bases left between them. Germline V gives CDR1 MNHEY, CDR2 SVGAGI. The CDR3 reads CASSYDRNTEAFF. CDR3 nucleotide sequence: TGTGCCAGCAGTTACGACAGGAACACTGAAGCTTTCTTT.

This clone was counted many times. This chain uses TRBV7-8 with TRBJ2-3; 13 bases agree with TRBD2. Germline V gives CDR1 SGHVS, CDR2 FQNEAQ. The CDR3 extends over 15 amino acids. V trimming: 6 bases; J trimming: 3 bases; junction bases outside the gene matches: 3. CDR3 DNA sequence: TGTGCCAGCAGGTGGACTAGCGGGAGAACAGATACGCAGTATTTT. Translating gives CASRWTSGRTDTQYF. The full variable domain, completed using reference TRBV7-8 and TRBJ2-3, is GAGVSQSPRYKVAKRGQDVALRCDPISGHVSLFWYQQALGQGPEFLTYFQNEAQLDKSGLPSDRFFAERPEGSVSTLKIQRTQQEDSAVYLCASRWTSGRTDTQYFGPGTRLTVL.

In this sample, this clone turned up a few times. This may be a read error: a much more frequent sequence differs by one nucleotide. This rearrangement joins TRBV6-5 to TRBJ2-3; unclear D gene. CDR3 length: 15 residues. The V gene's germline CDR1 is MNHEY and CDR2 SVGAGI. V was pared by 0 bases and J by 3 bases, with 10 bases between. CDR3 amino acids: CASSYSAWWTDTQYF. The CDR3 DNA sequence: TGTGCCAGCAGTTACTCGGCATGGTGGACAGATACGCAGTATTTT.

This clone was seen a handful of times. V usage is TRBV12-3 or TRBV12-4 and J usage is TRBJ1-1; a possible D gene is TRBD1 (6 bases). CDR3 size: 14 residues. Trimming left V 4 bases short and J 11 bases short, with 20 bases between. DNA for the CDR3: TGTGCCAGCAGTTCGTTATACAGGGAGGAGGGGGCTTTCTTT. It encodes CASSSLYREEGAFF.